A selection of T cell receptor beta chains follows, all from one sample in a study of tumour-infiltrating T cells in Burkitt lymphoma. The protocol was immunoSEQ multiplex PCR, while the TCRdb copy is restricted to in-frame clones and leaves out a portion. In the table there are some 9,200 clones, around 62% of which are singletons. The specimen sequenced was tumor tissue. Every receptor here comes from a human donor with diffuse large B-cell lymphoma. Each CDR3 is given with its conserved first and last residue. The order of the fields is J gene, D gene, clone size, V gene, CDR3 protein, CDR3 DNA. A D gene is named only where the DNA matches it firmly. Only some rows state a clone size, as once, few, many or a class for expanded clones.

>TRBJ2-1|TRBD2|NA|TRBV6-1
CASSEIAGGRGEQFF
TGTGCCAGCAGTGAGATAGCGGGGGGGCGAGGTGAGCAGTTCTTC
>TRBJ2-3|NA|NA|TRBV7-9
CASSAPGRDTQYF
TGTGCCAGCAGCGCTCCGGGACGAGATACGCAGTATTTT
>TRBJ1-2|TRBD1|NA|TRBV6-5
CASSYSTGGSYGYTF
TGTGCCAGCAGTTACTCGACAGGGGGCAGCTATGGCTACACCTTC
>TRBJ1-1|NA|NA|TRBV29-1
CSVKNTEAFF
TGCAGCGTGAAGAACACTGAAGCTTTCTTT
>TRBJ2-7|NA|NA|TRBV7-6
CASSFKGAYEQYF
TGTGCCAGCAGCTTCAAGGGCGCGTACGAGCAGTACTTC
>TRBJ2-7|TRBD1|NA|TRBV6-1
CASSRDRDFYEQYF
TGTGCCAGCAGCCGGGACAGGGACTTCTACGAGCAGTACTTC
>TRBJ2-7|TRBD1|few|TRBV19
CASSSRTGGSYEQYF
TGTGCCAGTAGTTCAAGGACAGGGGGCTCCTACGAGCAGTACTTC
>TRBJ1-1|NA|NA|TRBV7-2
CASSLIQGSEAFF
TGTGCCAGCAGCTTAATACAGGGATCTGAAGCTTTCTTT
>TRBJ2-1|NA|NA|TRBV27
CASSSPFEQFF
TGTGCCAGCAGTTCCCCGTTTGAGCAGTTCTTC
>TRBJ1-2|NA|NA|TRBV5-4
CASSLGGRQAYGYTF
TGTGCCAGCAGCTTGGGGGGGCGACAGGCCTATGGCTACACCTTC
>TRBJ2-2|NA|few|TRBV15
CATSRATGRSTGELFF
TGTGCCACCAGCAGAGCGACAGGGAGGAGCACCGGGGAGCTGTTTTTT
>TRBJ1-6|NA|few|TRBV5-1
CASSSMGDSPLHF
TGCGCCAGCAGCTCAATGGGGGATTCACCCCTCCACTTT
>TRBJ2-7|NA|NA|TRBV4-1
CASSQDQNSYYEQYF
TGCGCCAGCAGCCAAGATCAAAACAGCTATTACGAGCAGTACTTC
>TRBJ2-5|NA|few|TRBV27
CASSLVKGQETQYF
TGTGCCAGCAGTTTAGTAAAGGGGCAAGAGACCCAGTACTTC
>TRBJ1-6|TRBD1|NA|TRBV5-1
CASSLNRGSNSPLHF
TGCGCCAGCAGCTTAAACAGGGGATCTAATTCACCCCTCCACTTT
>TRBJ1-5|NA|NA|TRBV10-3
CAISDGSNQPQHF
TGTGCCATCAGTGATGGGAGCAATCAGCCCCAGCATTTT
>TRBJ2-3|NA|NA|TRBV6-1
CASSMGAARTDTQYF
TGTGCCAGCAGTATGGGGGCGGCTCGCACAGATACGCAGTATTTT
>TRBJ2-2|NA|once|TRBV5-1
CASSLYTGELFF
TGCGCCAGCAGCCTATACACCGGGGAGCTGTTTTTT
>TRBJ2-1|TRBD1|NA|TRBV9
CASSVGGQGINEQFF
TGTGCCAGCAGCGTAGGCGGACAGGGGATCAATGAGCAGTTCTTC
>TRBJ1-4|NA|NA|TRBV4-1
CASSHPGGKLFF
TGCGCCAGCAGCCACCCGGGGGGGAAACTGTTTTTT
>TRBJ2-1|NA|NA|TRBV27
CASSLSGSGEQFF
TGTGCCAGCAGTTTATCGGGGAGCGGCGAGCAGTTCTTC
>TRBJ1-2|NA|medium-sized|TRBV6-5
CASSTGGIDGYTF
TGTGCCAGCAGTACGGGGGGAATTGATGGCTACACCTTC
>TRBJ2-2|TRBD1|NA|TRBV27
CASSGQGAILVTGELFF
TGTGCCAGCAGTGGACAGGGGGCAATTTTGGTAACCGGGGAGCTGTTTTTT
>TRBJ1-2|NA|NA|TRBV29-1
CSVPLTGSGGYTF
TGCAGCGTGCCGCTTACAGGGTCGGGTGGCTACACCTTC
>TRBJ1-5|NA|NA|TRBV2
CASSEEAGVSNQPQHF
TGTGCCAGCAGTGAAGAGGCAGGAGTTTCGAATCAGCCCCAGCATTTT
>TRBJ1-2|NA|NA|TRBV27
CASSPSRGYGYTF
TGTGCCAGCAGTCCGTCGAGGGGTTATGGCTACACCTTC
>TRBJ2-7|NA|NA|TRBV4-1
CASSQDPGMISYEQYF
TGCGCCAGCAGCCAAGATCCAGGGATGATATCCTACGAGCAGTACTTC
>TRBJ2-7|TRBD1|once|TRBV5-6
CASSLTGVSGEQYF
TGTGCCAGCAGCTTGACAGGGGTATCAGGCGAGCAGTACTTC
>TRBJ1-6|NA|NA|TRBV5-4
CASSLAFSHSSPLHF
TGTGCCAGCAGCTTGGCTTTTAGTCATTCTTCACCCCTCCACTTT